One sample yielded the 6 T cell receptor beta chains listed below, sequenced in a study of T cells in localized non-small cell lung cancer. The table came from immunoSEQ multiplex PCR; TCRdb's copy has only in-frame clones and leaves some out. There are 130,000 or so clones in the sample; roughly 90% occur only once, and 1.5% to 2% lies in the top ten. The sequencing used peripheral blood, collected before any cancer treatment. Receptor source: a female donor older than 55 with stage I lung adenocarcinoma.

The genes are TRBV6-5 and TRBJ2-1, with 7 bases aligning to TRBD2. The germline CDR1 and CDR2 sequences are MNHEY and SVGAGI. The CDR3 is 16 residues long. The junction had 4 bases not matched to a gene; V was cut back by 0 bases and J by 2 bases. The CDR3 bases are TGTGCCAGCAGTTACTCAACCCTAGCGGCCTACAATGAGCAGTTCTTC. Its protein is CASSYSTLAAYNEQFF.

The gene calls are TRBV7-3 and TRBJ2-1, with D uncertain. The V end lost 8 bases, the J end lost 0 bases, and 14 bases lay between the germline ends. The germline V gene has CDR1 SGHTA and CDR2 FQGTGA. This CDR3 region has 15 residues. Written as DNA, the CDR3 is TGTGCCAGCGCTGCCCTAGGAAGCTCCTACAATGAGCAGTTCTTC. Encoded protein: CASAALGSSYNEQFF.

The chain links TRBV19 to TRBJ2-2, with 8 bases that match TRBD1. The V gene end was trimmed by 4 bases and the J gene end by 6 bases; junction bases not matched to a gene: 7. CDR3 length equals 15 residues. Germline V gene data show CDR1 as LNHDA and CDR2 as SQIVND (reference sequence). The CDR3 coding sequence is TGTGCCAGTAGTACAGGGGGCATGGGAGCCGGGGAGCTGTTTTTT. As protein: CASSTGGMGAGELFF.

CDR3 DNA sequence: TGTGCCAGCAGTTTAATTGGATCTAGCGCGCAGCAGTTCTTC. Encoded protein: CASSLIGSSAQQFF. The V call is TRBV28, the J call TRBJ2-1, with D perhaps TRBD2 (6 bases). V dropped 2 bases and J dropped 11 bases, with 16 bases sitting between them. This CDR3 is built from 14 residues. Germline lookup yields CDR1 MDHEN and CDR2 SYDVKM.

Only one count was recorded for this clone. The chain couples TRBV5-4 to TRBJ2-3, with D uncertain. The ends were cut back, 0 bases at V and 0 bases at J, with 8 bases in the middle. The V gene's germline CDR1 is SGHNT and CDR2 YYREEE (reference sequence). The CDR3 spans 15 residues. CDR3 DNA sequence: TGTGCCAGCAGCTTGGGACCCTACAGCACAGATACGCAGTATTTT. Translation gives CASSLGPYSTDTQYF.

As for this clone: The sample has other DNA sequences that encode this CDR3 too. The CDR3 reads CSVYGTRADTEAFF. In nucleotides, the CDR3 is TGCAGCGTTTACGGCACCAGGGCCGACACTGAAGCTTTCTTT. This chain connects TRBV29-1 to TRBJ1-1; tentative D call: TRBD1 (5 bases). This CDR3 spans 14 amino acids. V was shortened by 5 bases and J by 3 bases, with 16 bases between the two germline ends. Germline V lookup: CDR1 SQVTM, CDR2 ANQGSEA.